This T cell receptor beta chain was recovered during a study of liver allograft versus peripheral blood T cells. The wider study: Intrahepatic T cell receptor repertoires from transplanted livers were compared against repertoires in recipients' peripheral blood.

Notes on this clonotype: The antigen is unknown.

Study-level findings and limits: Reports indicated that T cell receptor repertoires inside liver allografts differed from those in peripheral blood.

TCRdb called the reads again in MiXCR, with one record for every CDR3 protein. The sample gives roughly 10,000 distinct CDR3 sequences, about 19% of which show up once; 1.5% to 2% is in the top ten. CDR1 is LNHDA and CDR2 is SQIVND in the germline V gene (reference sequence). The CDR3 contains 11 residues. Trimming cost V 7 bases and J 4 bases, with 7 bases left between them. This clonotype was sampled from a human patient who had a liver transplant. The graft donor may have given rise to some T cells. This chain connects TRBV19 to TRBJ1-2, with unresolved D. The CDR3 coding sequence is TGTGCCAGTACCGGACTCTATGGCTACACCTTC. As protein: CASTGLYGYTF.